Presented here are 6 T cell receptor beta chains from one specimen sequenced in a study of T cell repertoires in aging, cancer and after chemotherapy. The template was genomic DNA from peripheral blood, not RNA. A mixed TRB-A/B primer pool amplified rearranged TRB by multiplex touch-down PCR. From the multiplex PCR reads, TCRdb called clonotypes with MiXCR, one entry per CDR3 protein. The sample has approximately 7,600 distinct CDR3 sequences, 40% seen once. Sequencing was performed on blood. These receptors originate from a human donor in good health.

This clonotype came up a few times. CDR3 region: CATTLGGLETQYF. CDR3 nucleotides: TGTGCCACCACTCTGGGGGGGCTTGAGACCCAGTACTTC. V usage is TRBV6-2 or TRBV6-3 and J usage is TRBJ2-5; a weak D match, TRBD2 (7 bases). The CDR3 runs 13 residues. Germline V CDR1 and CDR2: MNHEY, SVGEGT. Trimming stripped 10 bases from V and 5 bases from J, with 17 bases between.

In nucleotides, the CDR3 is TGTGCCAGCAGTGACGGGGGGGCCACAGATACGCAGTATTTT. This sequence encodes CASSDGGATDTQYF. The gene calls are TRBV6-4 and TRBJ2-3, with D possibly TRBD2 on 7 matching bases. Per germline, CDR1 MRHNA and CDR2 SNTAGT. The CDR3 covers 14 residues. V lost 2 bases, J lost 2 bases, and 8 bases lay in between.

J is TRBJ2-7 and V is TRBV12-3 or TRBV12-4, with TRBD2 as a possible D gene (5 bases). The length of the CDR3 is 13 residues. V lost 5 bases and J 2 bases, leaving 10 bases between the germline ends. Here the CDR3 reads CASSGDGTYEQYF. The CDR3 DNA follows: TGTGCCAGCAGTGGAGACGGGACCTACGAGCAGTACTTC.

The V and J genes are TRBV12-3 or TRBV12-4 and TRBJ2-2, with unresolved D. Trimming removed 3 bases from V and 4 bases from J, with 12 bases in between. The CDR3 consists of 15 residues. CDR3 amino acids: CASSFSGESTGELFF. CDR3 bases: TGTGCCAGCAGTTTCTCCGGAGAGAGCACCGGGGAGCTGTTTTTT.

The genes are TRBV6-4 and TRBJ2-1, with D unresolved. V lost 2 bases and J 8 bases, leaving 16 bases between the germline ends. The CDR3 sequence is 15 residues long. Germline-derived CDR1 and CDR2 are MRHNA and SNTAGT. The CDR3 nucleotides read TGTGCCAGCAGTGACGGTGGGGATGGCGGCCATGAGCAGTTCTTC. Its translation: CASSDGGDGGHEQFF.

The rearrangement joins TRBV10-1 to TRBJ2-3; possibly TRBD1 or TRBD2 for D (5 bases each). Per the germline V gene, CDR1 is WNHNN and CDR2 is SYGVQD (reference sequence). V was cut by 5 bases and J by 4 bases, with 22 bases left in between. The CDR3 is 17 residues long. CDR3 region: CASSQDEFGGSADTQYF. In DNA form, the CDR3 reads TGCGCCAGCAGTCAGGACGAATTTGGGGGATCCGCAGATACGCAGTATTTT.